A selection of T cell receptor beta chains follows, all from one sample in a study of PD-L1 blockade in urothelial cancer. Sequencing was performed with immunoSEQ multiplex PCR; in TCRdb, only in-frame clones are kept and a portion is missing. The table includes approximately 110,000 clones, 75% to 95% detected once. The material was PBMCs, obtained around atezolizumab (anti-PD-L1) treatment. These receptors came from a man in his 60s with urothelial cancer. Each CDR3 is given with its conserved first and last residue. Fields, in order: J gene, clone size, V gene, D gene, CDR3 DNA, CDR3 protein. A D gene is named only where the DNA matches it firmly. The size field is filled for only some rows; it gives once, few, many or a size class.

>TRBJ2-1|.|TRBV7-3|.
TGTGCCAGCAGCTCAAACTTTCAGGGTGAGCAGTTCTTC
CASSSNFQGEQFF
>TRBJ2-3|.|TRBV30|.
TGTGCCTGGAGTGGGGGGCCAGATACGCAGTATTTT
CAWSGGPDTQYF
>TRBJ2-2|.|TRBV5-1|TRBD2
TGCGCCAGCAGCTTGTTAGCGGGGGGGCCCCGCACCGGGGAGCTGTTTTTT
CASSLLAGGPRTGELFF
>TRBJ1-2|few|TRBV11-2|TRBD1
TGTGCCAGCAGCTCCTATTCTAATGGACAGGGTAAAGCCTATGGCTACACCTTC
CASSSYSNGQGKAYGYTF
>TRBJ2-7|.|TRBV4-1|.
TGCGCCAGCAGCCAAGAAACTACCTCCTCCTACGAGCAGTACTTC
CASSQETTSSYEQYF
>TRBJ2-7|.|TRBV6-1|.
TGTGCCAGCAGTGAAAGTAGTAGGGGATCCTCCTACGAGCAGTACTTC
CASSESSRGSSYEQYF
>TRBJ2-1|.|TRBV5-5|.
TGTGCCAGCAGCGAAGATTGGGCGCTCAATGAGCAGTTCTTC
CASSEDWALNEQFF
>TRBJ1-4|few|TRBV28|.
TGTGCCAGCAGATCGAGACAGGTCGACTATGAAAAACTGTTTTTT
CASRSRQVDYEKLFF
>TRBJ2-1|.|TRBV28|.
TGTGCCAGCAGTTTATTATGGGCAGGGGAGCAGTTCTTC
CASSLLWAGEQFF
>TRBJ1-3|.|TRBV21-1|.
TGTGCCAGCAGCACGACCAGGGTGGGAAACACCATATATTTT
CASSTTRVGNTIYF
>TRBJ2-5|once|TRBV5-4|.
TGTGCCAGCAGCTTGGGCACTCAAGAGACCCAGTACTTC
CASSLGTQETQYF
>TRBJ1-5|.|TRBV19|.
TGTGCCAGTAGTTTTTTTTTGAGCGGCAATCAGCCCCAGCATTTT
CASSFFLSGNQPQHF
>TRBJ1-2|.|TRBV19|.
TGTGCCAGTAGCCCCCCCCAGGGCTATGGCTACACCTTC
CASSPPQGYGYTF
>TRBJ2-7|.|TRBV4-2|.
TGTGCCAGCAGCTTGGCAGGTGCCTACGAGCAGTACTTC
CASSLAGAYEQYF
>TRBJ1-1|.|TRBV2|.
TGTGCCAGCAGTGAGGACAGAACGGCCACTGAAGCTTTCTTT
CASSEDRTATEAFF
>TRBJ1-3|.|TRBV6-5|.
TGTGCCAGCAGTAGGACACCTAGCTCTGGAAACACCATATATTTT
CASSRTPSSGNTIYF
>TRBJ2-5|.|TRBV5-5|TRBD1
TGTGCCAGCAGCTCAAGTCACGGACAGGGGGCCGAGACCCAGTACTTC
CASSSSHGQGAETQYF
>TRBJ1-2|few|TRBV6-5|TRBD1
TGTGCCAGCACCTCTGGCCCAGGGGGTTACGGCTACACCTTC
CASTSGPGGYGYTF
>TRBJ2-7|.|TRBV6-5|.
TGTGCCAGCAATGTCGGCGGGATGGGGACTTATGAGCAGTACTTC
CASNVGGMGTYEQYF
>TRBJ2-1|.|TRBV4-1|TRBD2
TGCGCCAGCAGCCAACCACTAGCGGGAGTCCGGGACAATGAGCAGTTCTTC
CASSQPLAGVRDNEQFF
>TRBJ2-7|.|TRBV11-2|TRBD2
TGTGCCAGCAGCTCCATACGACATGCTGGGAGGGATCACTACGAGCAGTACTTC
CASSSIRHAGRDHYEQYF
>TRBJ1-5|few|TRBV28|TRBD1
TGTGCCAGCAGTCCGGGACAGGCCCTGAATCAGCCCCAGCATTTT
CASSPGQALNQPQHF
>TRBJ2-3|.|TRBV5-1|TRBD1
TGCGCCAGCAGCTTGGCCGACAGGGGCTCAGGGGATACGCAGTATTTT
CASSLADRGSGDTQYF
>TRBJ2-3|.|TRBV11-2|TRBD2
TGTGCCAGCAGTAGCGGGGTTCGGGCAGATACGCAGTATTTT
CASSSGVRADTQYF
>TRBJ1-4|.|TRBV25-1|.
TGTGCCAGCAGTCCACAGGGCTCTACTGAAAAACTGTTTTTT
CASSPQGSTEKLFF
>TRBJ2-1|.|TRBV7-2|TRBD1
TGTGCCAGCAGCTTAGTTGGGACAGGGTTAATAGGGGAGCAGTTCTTC
CASSLVGTGLIGEQFF
>TRBJ1-2|.|TRBV4-3|.
TGCGCCAGCAGCCAGCAAGGTGCTGCGGTATGGGGCTACACCTTC
CASSQQGAAVWGYTF
>TRBJ2-7|.|TRBV2|.
TGTGCCAGCAGAAGACAGGAACTCTCCTACGAGCAGTACTTC
CASRRQELSYEQYF
>TRBJ2-3|.|TRBV10-3|.
TGTGCCATCAGTGATTCGACAGGAAGGACGGATACGCAGTATTTT
CAISDSTGRTDTQYF